Here is one T cell receptor beta chain with its context. This sample stems from a study of Ad26.COV2.S vaccination and SARS-CoV-2 variants. Treatment here: roughly 18 received Ad26.COV2.S at low or high dose, single or two shots; 5 received placebo; per-sample allocation not given. Each sample was drawn 63 days after the first injection (of vaccine or placebo). TCRdb's table, derived via immunoSEQ multiplex PCR, lists solely in-frame clones and lacks some. The table records under 550,000 clones, 90% of them present only once. Per germline, CDR1 MNHNY and CDR2 SVGAGI (reference sequence). The CDR3 runs 11 residues. V lost 1 base and J lost 8, with 3 bases in between.

The receptor's source is a person between 18 and 59 years old who received the Ad26.COV2.S COVID-19 vaccine or a placebo. This rearrangement joins TRBV6-6 to TRBJ2-1, with no clear D. The specimen was peripheral blood, collected in a trial of Ad26.COV2.S vaccine versus placebo. The DNA of the CDR3 is TGTGCCAGCAGTTACTGGGATGAGCAGTTCTTC. This gives the protein CASSYWDEQFF.